This T cell receptor beta chain is drawn from a study of blood T cell repertoires in COVID-19. Study-level background: Nucleic acid was either cDNA or gDNA, and it came from T cells, B-cell-depleted T cells, or PBMCs.

Trimming took off 2 bases at V and 6 bases at J, with 12 bases between the two ends. This CDR3 region has 14 residues. Per germline, CDR1 SGHRS and CDR2 YFSETQ. Using immunoSEQ multiplex PCR, the repertoire was profiled, and TCRdb retains in-frame clones only, with some absent. The sample yields roughly 220,000 clones, around 84% seen once. Recovered status in Cohort 3 required two negative PCRs, clearance, or symptom resolution. This TCR derives from a woman aged 40 to 50 who had recovered from COVID-19. The chain combines TRBV5-1 with TRBJ2-1; D is possibly TRBD1 (5 bases). Sequencing used PBMCs or T cells enriched from blood (not recorded which). The DNA for the CDR3 is TGCGCCAGCAGCTTCCTCAGGGAAGGCAATGAGCAGTTCTTC. As protein: CASSFLREGNEQFF. Supplemented by reference TRBV5-1 and TRBJ2-1, the full variable domain reads KAGVTQTPRYLIKTRGQQVTLSCSPISGHRSVSWYQQTPGQGLQFLFEYFSETQRNKGNFPGRFSGRQFSNSRSEMNVSTLELGDSALYLCASSFLREGNEQFFGPGTRLTVL.